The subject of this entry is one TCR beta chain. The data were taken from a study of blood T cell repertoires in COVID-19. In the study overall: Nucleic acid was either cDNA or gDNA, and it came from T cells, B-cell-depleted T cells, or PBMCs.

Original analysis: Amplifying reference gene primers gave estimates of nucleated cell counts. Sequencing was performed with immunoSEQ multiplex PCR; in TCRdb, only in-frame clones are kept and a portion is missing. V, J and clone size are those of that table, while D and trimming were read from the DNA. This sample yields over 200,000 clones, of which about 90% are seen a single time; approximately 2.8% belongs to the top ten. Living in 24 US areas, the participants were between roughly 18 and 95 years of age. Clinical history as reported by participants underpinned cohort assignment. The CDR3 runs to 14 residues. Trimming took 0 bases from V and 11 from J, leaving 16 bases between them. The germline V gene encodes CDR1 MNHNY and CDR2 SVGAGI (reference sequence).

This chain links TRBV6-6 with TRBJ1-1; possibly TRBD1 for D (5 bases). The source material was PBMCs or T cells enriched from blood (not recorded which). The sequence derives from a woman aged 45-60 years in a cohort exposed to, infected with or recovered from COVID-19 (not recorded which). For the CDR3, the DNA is TGTGCCAGCAGTTACTCGAAGGCTGGGACTTTGGCTTTCTTT. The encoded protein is CASSYSKAGTLAFF.